This T cell receptor (beta chain) was recovered during a study of shared clonotypes between healthy human individuals. Points from the study as a whole: For naive CD4 cells, roughly 5.5% of clonotypes were shared across a handful of donors.

Details on this clone: No antigen is known for it. The sample has other DNA sequences that encode this CDR3 too.

CDR3 length: 13 amino acids. V dropped 5 bases and J dropped 4 bases, with 12 bases sitting between them. The germline gives CDR1 SGHTA, CDR2 FQGTGA. The assay was immunoSEQ multiplex PCR, and TCRdb's table has in-frame clones only and misses some. The top ten hold under 2% of the sample, which has approximately 2,000,000 clones, approximately 92% seen once. CD45RO-negative, CCR7-positively selected cells formed the naive CD8 fraction, excluding terminally differentiated effector memory CD45RA+ cells. Donors, healthy HIV-negative adults, lacked recent acute infections or vaccinations. Material: naive CD8+ T cells from PBMCs. The chain employs TRBV7-3 and TRBJ2-7; a possible D gene is TRBD1 (6 bases). This clonotype was obtained from a man in his late teens or twenties in good health. Some clones in this sample may be carry-over from other donors' samples. This chain's CDR3 is CASSPSRGYEQYF. CDR3 coding DNA: TGTGCCAGCAGCCCCTCTAGGGGGTACGAGCAGTACTTC.